This T cell receptor (beta chain) was sequenced during a study of blood T cell repertoires in COVID-19. Repertoires were generated with immunoSEQ multiplex PCR, while TCRdb's copy carries only in-frame clones and drops some. The sample has about 300,000 clones, 84% seen once. Germline V gives CDR1 GTSNPN, CDR2 SVGIG (reference sequence). CDR3 length: 12 amino acids. V shed 4 bases and J shed 1 base, with 8 bases lying between them. The chain links TRBV30 to TRBJ2-7; unclear D gene. The receptor was derived from a human donor with COVID-19, enrolled during active disease. The donor label of this sample is uncertain. Sequencing was carried out using peripheral blood. CDR3 DNA: TGTGCCTGGAATCGAGCGTCCTACGAGCAGTACTTC. It codes for CAWNRASYEQYF.